The 2 T cell receptor beta chains in this list originate from one sample, sequenced in a study of molecular identifiers for immune sequencing clone quantification. A single record per CDR3 protein comes from TCRdb applying MiXCR to the PCR reads. The sample has 600,000 to 650,000 distinct CDR3 sequences, approximately 20% seen once; the top ten hold roughly 0.83%. The sample was naive CD8+ T cells from blood, with Jurkat cell RNA spiked in. Subset denoted: FACS-sorted CD8+CD4-CCR7+CD45RA+ naive T cells. The receptor source for this set is a human donor in good health. Some libraries in this study had Jurkat cell RNA spiked in.

This clonotype was counted many times. The CDR3 DNA follows: TGTGCCAGCAGCTTAGCGATGGGGGTTTTCCCTGAGCAGTTCTTC. Protein product: CASSLAMGVFPEQFF. The V and J genes are TRBV7-8 and TRBJ2-1, with D perhaps assigned TRBD1 or TRBD2 (5 bases each). Trimming took off 0 bases at V and 9 bases at J, with 15 bases between the two ends. The CDR3 has 15 amino acids. Looked up from germline, CDR1 is SGHVS and CDR2 is FQNEAQ.

The V and J genes are TRBV30 and TRBJ2-5, with D tentatively TRBD1 (5 bases). The germline CDR1 and CDR2 sequences are GTSNPN and SVGIG (reference sequence). Trimming stripped 3 bases from V and 0 bases from J, with 14 bases between. The CDR3 extends over 15 amino acids. The CDR3 loop is CAWRAGIRYQETQYF. As DNA, the CDR3 is TGTGCCTGGAGGGCAGGGATTAGGTACCAAGAGACCCAGTACTTC.